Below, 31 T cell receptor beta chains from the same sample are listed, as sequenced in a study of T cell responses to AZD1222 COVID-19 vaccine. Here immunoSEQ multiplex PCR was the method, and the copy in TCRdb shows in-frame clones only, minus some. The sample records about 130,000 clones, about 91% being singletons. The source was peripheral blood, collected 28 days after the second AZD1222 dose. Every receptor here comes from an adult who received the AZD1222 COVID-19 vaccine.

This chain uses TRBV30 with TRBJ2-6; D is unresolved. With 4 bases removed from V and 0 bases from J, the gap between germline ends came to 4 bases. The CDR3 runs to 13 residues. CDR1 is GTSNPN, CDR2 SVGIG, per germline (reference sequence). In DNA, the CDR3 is TGTGCCTGGACAGTCTCTGGGGCCAACGTCCTGACTTTC. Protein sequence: CAWTVSGANVLTF.

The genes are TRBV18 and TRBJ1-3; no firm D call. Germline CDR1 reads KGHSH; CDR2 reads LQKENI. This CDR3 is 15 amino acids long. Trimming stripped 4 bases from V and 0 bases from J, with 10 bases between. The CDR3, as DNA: TGTGCCAGCTCACTAAGGACGGACTCTGGAAACACCATATATTTT. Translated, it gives CASSLRTDSGNTIYF.

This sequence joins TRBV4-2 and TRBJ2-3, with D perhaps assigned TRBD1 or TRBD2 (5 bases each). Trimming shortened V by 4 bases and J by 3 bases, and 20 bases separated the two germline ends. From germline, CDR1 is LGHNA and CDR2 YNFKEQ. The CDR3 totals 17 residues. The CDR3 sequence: CASSRQQVRGTTDTQYF. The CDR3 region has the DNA TGTGCCAGCAGCCGACAGCAGGTGAGGGGAACTACAGATACGCAGTATTTT.

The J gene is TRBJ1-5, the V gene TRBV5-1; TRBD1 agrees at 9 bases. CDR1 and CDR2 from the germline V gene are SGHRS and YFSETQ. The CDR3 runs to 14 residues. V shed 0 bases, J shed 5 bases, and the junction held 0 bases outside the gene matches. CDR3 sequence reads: CASSLGTGDQPQHF. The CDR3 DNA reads TGCGCCAGCAGCTTGGGGACAGGGGATCAGCCCCAGCATTTT. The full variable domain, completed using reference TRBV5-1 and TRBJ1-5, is KAGVTQTPRYLIKTRGQQVTLSCSPISGHRSVSWYQQTPGQGLQFLFEYFSETQRNKGNFPGRFSGRQFSNSRSEMNVSTLELGDSALYLCASSLGTGDQPQHFGDGTRLSIL.

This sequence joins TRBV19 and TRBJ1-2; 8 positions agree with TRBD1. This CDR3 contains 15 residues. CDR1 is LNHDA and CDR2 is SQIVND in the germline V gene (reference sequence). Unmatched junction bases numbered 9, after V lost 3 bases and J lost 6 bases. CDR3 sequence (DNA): TGTGCCAGTAGTATCCTCAGGGGGCATATTAATGGCTACACCTTC. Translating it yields CASSILRGHINGYTF.

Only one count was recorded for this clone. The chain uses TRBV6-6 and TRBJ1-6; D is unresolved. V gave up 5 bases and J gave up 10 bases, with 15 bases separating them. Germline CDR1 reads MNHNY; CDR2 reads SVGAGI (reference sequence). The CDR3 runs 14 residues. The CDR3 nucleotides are TGTGCCAGCAGTGCGGACTCCCCCCTGTCACCCCTCCACTTT. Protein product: CASSADSPLSPLHF.

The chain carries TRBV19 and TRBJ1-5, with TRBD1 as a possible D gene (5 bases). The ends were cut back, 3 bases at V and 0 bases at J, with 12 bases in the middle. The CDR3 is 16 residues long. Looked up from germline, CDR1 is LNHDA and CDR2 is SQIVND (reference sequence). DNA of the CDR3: TGTGCCAGTAGTATTGGCCAGGGTTATAGCAATCAGCCCCAGCATTTT. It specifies CASSIGQGYSNQPQHF.

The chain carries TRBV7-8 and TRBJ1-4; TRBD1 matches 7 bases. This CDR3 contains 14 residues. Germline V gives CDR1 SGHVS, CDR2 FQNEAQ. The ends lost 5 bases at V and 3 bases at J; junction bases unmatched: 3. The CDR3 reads CASSGGQANEKLFF. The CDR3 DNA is TGTGCCAGCAGCGGAGGACAGGCTAATGAAAAACTGTTTTTT.

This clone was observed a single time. The CDR3 DNA is TGTGCCAGCAGCTCGACTAGCGGGAGGGGAGGCGGTGCAGATACGCAGTATTTT. The encoded protein is CASSSTSGRGGGADTQYF. The genes are TRBV7-9 and TRBJ2-3; TRBD2 matches 14 bases. CDR1 SEHNR and CDR2 FQNEAQ come from the germline V gene (reference sequence). V dropped 4 bases and J dropped 4; count of bases not matched to a gene: 10. The CDR3 contains 18 residues.

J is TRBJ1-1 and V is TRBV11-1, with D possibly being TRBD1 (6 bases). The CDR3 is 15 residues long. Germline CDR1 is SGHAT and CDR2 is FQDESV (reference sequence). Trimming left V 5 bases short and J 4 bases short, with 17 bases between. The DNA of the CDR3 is TGTGCCAGCAGCCCGGGGGGGCGAGGGAGCACTGAAGCTTTCTTT. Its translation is CASSPGGRGSTEAFF.

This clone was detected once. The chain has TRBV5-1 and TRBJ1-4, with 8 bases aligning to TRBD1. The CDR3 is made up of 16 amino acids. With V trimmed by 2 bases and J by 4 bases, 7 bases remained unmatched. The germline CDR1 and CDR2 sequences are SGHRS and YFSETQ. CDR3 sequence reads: CASSFQGQGGNEKLFF. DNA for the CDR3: TGCGCCAGCAGCTTTCAAGGACAGGGCGGTAATGAAAAACTGTTTTTT.

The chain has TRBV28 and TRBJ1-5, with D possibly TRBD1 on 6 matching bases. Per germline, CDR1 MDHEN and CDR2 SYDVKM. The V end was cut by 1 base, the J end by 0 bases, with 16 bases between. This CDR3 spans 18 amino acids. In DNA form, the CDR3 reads TGTGCCAGCAGTTTATACTCCGGGACAATAGATAGCAATCAGCCCCAGCATTTT. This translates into CASSLYSGTIDSNQPQHF.

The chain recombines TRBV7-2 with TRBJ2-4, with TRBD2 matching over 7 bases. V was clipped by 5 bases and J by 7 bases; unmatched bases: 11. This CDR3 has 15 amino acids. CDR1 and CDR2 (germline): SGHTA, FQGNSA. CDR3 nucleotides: TGTGCCAGCAGCCCGATTCGCGGGAGTGCGAACATTCAGTACTTC. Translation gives CASSPIRGSANIQYF.

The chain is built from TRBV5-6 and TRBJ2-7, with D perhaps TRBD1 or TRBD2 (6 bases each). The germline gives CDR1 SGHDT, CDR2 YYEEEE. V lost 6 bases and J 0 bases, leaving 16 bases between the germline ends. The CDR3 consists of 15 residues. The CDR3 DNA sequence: TGTGCCAGCACCCCTAGGGGGGAGAGCTCCTACGAGCAGTACGTC. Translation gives CASTPRGESSYEQYV.

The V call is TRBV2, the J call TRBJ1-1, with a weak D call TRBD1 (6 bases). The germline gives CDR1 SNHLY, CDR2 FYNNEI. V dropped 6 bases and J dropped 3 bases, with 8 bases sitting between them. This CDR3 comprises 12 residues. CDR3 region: CASRRGDTEAFF. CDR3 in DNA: TGTGCCAGCAGGAGGGGGGACACTGAAGCTTTCTTT. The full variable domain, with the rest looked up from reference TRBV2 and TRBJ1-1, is EPEVTQTPSHQVTQMGQEVILRCVPISNHLYFYWYRQILGQKVEFLVSFYNNEISEKSEIFDDQFSVERPDGSNFTLKIRSTKLEDSAMYFCASRRGDTEAFFGQGTRLTVV.

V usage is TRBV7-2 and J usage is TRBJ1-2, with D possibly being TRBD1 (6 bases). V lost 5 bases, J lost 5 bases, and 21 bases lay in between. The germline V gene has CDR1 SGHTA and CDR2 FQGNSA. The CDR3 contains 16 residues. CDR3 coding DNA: TGTGCCAGCAGCATCCTAGGGGGGGAGTTCTGGTATGGCTACACCTTC. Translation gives CASSILGGEFWYGYTF.

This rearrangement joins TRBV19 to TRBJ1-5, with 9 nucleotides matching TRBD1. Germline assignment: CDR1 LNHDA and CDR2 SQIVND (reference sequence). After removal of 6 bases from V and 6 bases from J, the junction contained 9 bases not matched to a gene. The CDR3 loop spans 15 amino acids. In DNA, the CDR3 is TGTGCCAGTAGCGGAACAGGGGGCGCGGGTCAGCCCCAGCATTTT. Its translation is CASSGTGGAGQPQHF.

The DNA of the CDR3 is TGTGCCAGCAGCTTGGATCTCCAAAGCACAGATACGCAGTATTTT. Translation gives CASSLDLQSTDTQYF. The chain has TRBV11-1 and TRBJ2-3; D not resolved. Germline CDR1 and CDR2: SGHAT and FQDESV (reference sequence). V shed 3 bases and J shed 0 bases, with 10 bases lying between them. The CDR3 is made up of 15 amino acids.

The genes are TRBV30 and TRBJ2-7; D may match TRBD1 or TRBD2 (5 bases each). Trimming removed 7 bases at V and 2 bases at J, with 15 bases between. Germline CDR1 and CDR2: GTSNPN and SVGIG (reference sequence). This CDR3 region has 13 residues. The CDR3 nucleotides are TGTGCCTCCGCGATACGGGGACCCTACGAGCAGTACTTC. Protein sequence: CASAIRGPYEQYF.

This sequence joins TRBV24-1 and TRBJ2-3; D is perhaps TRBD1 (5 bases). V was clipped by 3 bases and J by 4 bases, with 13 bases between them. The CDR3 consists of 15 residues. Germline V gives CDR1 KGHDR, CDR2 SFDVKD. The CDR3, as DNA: TGTGCCACCAGTGATACAGCAGGGTCGCCAGATACGCAGTATTTT. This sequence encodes CATSDTAGSPDTQYF.

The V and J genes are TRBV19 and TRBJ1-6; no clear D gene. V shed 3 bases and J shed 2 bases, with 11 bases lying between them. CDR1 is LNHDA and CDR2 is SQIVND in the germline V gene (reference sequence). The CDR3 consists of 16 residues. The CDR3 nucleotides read TGTGCCAGTAGTATTATGGGTTTTGCCTATAATTCACCCCTCCACTTT. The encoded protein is CASSIMGFAYNSPLHF.

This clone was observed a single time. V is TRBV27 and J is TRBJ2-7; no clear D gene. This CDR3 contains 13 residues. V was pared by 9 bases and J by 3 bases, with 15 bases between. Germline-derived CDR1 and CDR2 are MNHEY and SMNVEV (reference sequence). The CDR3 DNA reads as TGTGCCAGTATGGAGTCTGAGAGCTACGAGCAGTACTTC. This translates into CASMESESYEQYF.

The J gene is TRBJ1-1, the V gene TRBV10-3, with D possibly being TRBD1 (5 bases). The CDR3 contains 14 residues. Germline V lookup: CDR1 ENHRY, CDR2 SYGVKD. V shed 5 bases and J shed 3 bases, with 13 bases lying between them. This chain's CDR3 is CAISKGREDTEAFF. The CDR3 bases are TGTGCCATCAGTAAGGGGAGGGAGGACACTGAAGCTTTCTTT.

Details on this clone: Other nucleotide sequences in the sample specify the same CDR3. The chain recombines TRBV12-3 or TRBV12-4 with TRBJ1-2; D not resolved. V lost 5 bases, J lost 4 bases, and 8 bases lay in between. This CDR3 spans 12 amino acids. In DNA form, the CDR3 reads TGTGCCAGCAGTCCCCAAGGCTATGGCTACACCTTC. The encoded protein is CASSPQGYGYTF.

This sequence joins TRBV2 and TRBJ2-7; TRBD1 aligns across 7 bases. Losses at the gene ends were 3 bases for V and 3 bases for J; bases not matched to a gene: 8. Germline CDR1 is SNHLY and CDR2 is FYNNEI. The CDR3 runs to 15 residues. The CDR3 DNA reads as TGTGCCAGCAGTGAGCCCCGGACAGGTCTCTACGAGCAGTACGTC. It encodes CASSEPRTGLYEQYV.

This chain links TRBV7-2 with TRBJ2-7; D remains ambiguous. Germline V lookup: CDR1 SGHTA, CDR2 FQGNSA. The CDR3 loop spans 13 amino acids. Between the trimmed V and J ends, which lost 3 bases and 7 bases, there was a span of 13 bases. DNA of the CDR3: TGTGCCAGCAGCTTTCTTTATGATCAGGAGCAGTACGTC. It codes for CASSFLYDQEQYV.

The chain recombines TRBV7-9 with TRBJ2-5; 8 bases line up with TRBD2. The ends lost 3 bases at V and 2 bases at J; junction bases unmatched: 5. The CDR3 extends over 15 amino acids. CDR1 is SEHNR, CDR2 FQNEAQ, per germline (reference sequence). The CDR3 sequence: CASSFGGGRQETQYF. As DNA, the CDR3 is TGTGCCAGCAGCTTCGGCGGGGGGAGGCAAGAGACCCAGTACTTC.

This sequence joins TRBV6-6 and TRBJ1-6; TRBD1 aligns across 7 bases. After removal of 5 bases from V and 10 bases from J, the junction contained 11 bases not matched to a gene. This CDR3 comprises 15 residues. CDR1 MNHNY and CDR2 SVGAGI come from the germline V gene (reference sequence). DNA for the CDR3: TGTGCCAGCAGTGACCCCAGGGGGGGGTGGTCACCCCTCCACTTT. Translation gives CASSDPRGGWSPLHF.

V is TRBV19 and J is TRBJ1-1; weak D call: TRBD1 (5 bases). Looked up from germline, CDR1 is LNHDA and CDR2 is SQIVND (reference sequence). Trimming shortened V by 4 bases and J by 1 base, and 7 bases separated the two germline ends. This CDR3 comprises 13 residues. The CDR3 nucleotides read TGTGCCAGTAGTACAACAGGGAACACTGAAGCTTTCTTT. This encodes CASSTTGNTEAFF.

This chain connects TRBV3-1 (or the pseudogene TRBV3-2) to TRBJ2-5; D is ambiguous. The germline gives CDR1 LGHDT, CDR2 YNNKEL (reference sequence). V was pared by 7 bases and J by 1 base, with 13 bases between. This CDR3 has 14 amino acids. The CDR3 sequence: CASMAPYGQETQYF. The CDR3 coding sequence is TGTGCCAGCATGGCCCCATACGGCCAAGAGACCCAGTACTTC.

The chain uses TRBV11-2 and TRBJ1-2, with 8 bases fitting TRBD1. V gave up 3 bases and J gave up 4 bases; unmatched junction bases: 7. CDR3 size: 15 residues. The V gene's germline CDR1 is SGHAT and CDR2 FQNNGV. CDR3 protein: CASSFDQGAFYGYTF. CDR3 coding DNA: TGTGCCAGCAGCTTTGATCAGGGGGCATTCTATGGCTACACCTTC.